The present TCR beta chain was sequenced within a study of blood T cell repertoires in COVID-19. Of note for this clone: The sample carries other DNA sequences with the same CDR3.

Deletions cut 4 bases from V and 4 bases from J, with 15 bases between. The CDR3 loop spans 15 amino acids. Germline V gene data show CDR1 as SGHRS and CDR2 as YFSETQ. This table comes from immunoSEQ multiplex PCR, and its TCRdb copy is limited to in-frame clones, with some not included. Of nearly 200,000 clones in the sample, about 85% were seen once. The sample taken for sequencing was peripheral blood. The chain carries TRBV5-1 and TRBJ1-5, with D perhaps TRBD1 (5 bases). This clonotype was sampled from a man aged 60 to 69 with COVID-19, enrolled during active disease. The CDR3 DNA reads TGCGCCAGCAGCCCGTCGGGGGGACGGAATCAGCCCCAGCATTTT. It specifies CASSPSGGRNQPQHF. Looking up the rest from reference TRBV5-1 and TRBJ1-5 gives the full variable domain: KAGVTQTPRYLIKTRGQQVTLSCSPISGHRSVSWYQQTPGQGLQFLFEYFSETQRNKGNFPGRFSGRQFSNSRSEMNVSTLELGDSALYLCASSPSGGRNQPQHFGDGTRLSIL.